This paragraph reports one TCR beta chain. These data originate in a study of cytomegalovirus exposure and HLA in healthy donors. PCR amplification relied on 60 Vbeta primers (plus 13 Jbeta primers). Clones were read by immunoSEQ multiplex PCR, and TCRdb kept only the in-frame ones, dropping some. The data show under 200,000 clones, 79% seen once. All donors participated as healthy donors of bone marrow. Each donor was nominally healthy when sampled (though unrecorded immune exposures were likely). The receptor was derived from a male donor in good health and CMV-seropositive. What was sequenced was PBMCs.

The CDR3 is CSLPLATYEQYF. For the CDR3, the DNA is TGTTCCCTCCCCTTGGCAACCTACGAGCAGTACTTC. The J gene is TRBJ2-7, the V gene TRBV7-9; D gene unclear. Germline V gene sequence: CDR1 SEHNR, CDR2 FQNEAQ (reference sequence). The CDR3 runs 12 residues. Supplemented by reference TRBV7-9 and TRBJ2-7, the full variable domain reads DTGVSQNPRHKITKRGQNVTFRCDPISEHNRLYWYRQTLGQGPEFLTYFQNEAQLEKSRLLSDRFSAERPKGSFSTLEIQRTEQGDSAMYLCSLPLATYEQYFGPGTRLTVT.